A single T cell receptor beta chain is shown here with its context. This sample is part of a study of shared clonotypes between healthy human individuals. Naive CD8 cells comprised CD45RO-negative, CCR7-positively selected cells, excluding terminally differentiated effector memory CD45RA+ cells. Produced via immunoSEQ multiplex PCR; TCRdb's table is partial and in-frame only. The table includes about 2 million clones, about 94% detected once. The V gene's germline CDR1 is LGHNA and CDR2 YNFKEQ. Trimming removed 1 base at V and 5 bases at J, with 12 bases between. The CDR3 is 14 residues long. The source is a man younger than 30 in good health. Sample: naive CD8+ T cells sorted from blood. This chain links TRBV4-2 with TRBJ2-7; TRBD2 is a possible D gene (5 bases). The CDR3 coding sequence is TGTGCCAGCAGCCAAGGACCCCCGAGGGACGAGCAGTACTTC. Encoded protein: CASSQGPPRDEQYF.